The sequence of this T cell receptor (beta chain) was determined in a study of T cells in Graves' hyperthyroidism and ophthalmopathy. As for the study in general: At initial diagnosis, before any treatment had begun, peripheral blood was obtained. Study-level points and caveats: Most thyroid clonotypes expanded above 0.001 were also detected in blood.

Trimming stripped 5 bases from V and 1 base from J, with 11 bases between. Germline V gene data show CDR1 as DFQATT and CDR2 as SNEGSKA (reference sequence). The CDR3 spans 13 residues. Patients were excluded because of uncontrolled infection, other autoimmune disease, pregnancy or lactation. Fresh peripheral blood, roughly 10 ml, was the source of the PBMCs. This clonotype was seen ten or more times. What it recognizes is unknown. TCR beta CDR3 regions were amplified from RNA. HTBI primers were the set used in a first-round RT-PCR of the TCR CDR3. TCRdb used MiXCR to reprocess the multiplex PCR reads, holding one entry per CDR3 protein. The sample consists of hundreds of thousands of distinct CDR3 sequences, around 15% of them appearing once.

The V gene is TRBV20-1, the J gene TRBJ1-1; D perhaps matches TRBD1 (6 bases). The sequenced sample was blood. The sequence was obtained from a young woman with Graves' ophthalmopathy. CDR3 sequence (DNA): TGCAGTGCTCTACGGGACACGAACACTGAAGCTTTCTTT. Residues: CSALRDTNTEAFF.